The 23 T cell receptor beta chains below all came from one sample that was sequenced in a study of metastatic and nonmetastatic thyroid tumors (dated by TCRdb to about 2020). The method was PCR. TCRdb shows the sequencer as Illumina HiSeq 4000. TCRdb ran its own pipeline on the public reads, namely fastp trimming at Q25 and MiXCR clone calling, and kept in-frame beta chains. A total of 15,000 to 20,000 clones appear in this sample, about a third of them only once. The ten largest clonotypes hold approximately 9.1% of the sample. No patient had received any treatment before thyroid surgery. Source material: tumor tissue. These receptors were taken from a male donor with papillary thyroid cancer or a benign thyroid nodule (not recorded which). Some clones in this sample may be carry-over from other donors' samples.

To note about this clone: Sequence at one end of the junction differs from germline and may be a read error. The DNA for the CDR3 is TGTGACAGCAGCTTGGGACTAGAGGGCTCCTACGAGCAGTACTTC. Translation gives CDSSLGLEGSYEQYF. The chain carries TRBV7-3 and TRBJ2-7; 8 bases fit TRBD2. Germline V gene lookup returns CDR1 SGHTA and CDR2 FQGTGA. The CDR3 has 15 residues.

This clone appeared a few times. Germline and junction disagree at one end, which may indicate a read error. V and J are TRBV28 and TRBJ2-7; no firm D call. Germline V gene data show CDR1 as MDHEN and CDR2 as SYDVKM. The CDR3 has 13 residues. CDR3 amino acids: CVSSFWAAYEKYF. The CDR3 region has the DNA TGTGTCAGCAGTTTCTGGGCAGCCTACGAGAAGTACTTC.

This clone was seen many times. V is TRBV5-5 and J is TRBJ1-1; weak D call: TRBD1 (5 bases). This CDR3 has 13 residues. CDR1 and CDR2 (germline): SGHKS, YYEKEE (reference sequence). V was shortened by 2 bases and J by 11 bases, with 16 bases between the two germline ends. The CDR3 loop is CASSFSEQGLAFF. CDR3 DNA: TGTGCCAGCAGCTTCTCTGAGCAGGGACTGGCTTTCTTT. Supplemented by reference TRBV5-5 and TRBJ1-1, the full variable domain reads DAGVTQSPTHLIKTRGQQVTLRCSPISGHKSVSWYQQVLGQGPQFIFQYYEKEERGRGNFPDRFSARQFPNYSSELNVNALLLGDSALYLCASSFSEQGLAFFGQGTRLTVV.

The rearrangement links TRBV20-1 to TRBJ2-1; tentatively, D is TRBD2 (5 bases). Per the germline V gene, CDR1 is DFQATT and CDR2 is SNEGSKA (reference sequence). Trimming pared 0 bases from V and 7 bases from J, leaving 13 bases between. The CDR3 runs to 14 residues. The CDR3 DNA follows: TGCAGTGCTAGAGATCATCCGGGGAAAAATGAGCAGTTCTTC. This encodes CSARDHPGKNEQFF.

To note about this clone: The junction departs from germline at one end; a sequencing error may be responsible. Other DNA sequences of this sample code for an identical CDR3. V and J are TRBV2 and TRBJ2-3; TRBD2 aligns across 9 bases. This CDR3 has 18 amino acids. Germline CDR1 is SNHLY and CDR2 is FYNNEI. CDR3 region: CASSERAGGVLATDTQYF. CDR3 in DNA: TGTGCAAGCAGCGAACGGGCGGGAGGGGTTCTAGCAACAGATACGCAGTATTTT.

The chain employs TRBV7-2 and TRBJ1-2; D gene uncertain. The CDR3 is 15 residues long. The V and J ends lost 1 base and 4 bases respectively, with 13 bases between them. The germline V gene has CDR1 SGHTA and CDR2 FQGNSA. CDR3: CASSLVAHASYGYTF. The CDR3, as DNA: TGTGCCAGCAGCTTAGTAGCCCACGCCTCCTATGGCTACACCTTC.

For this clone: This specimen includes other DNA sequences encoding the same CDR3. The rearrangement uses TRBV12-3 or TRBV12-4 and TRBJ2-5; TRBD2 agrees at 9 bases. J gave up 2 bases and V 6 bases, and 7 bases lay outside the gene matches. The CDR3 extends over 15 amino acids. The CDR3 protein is CASSLTSGMQETQYF. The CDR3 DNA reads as TGTGCCAGCAGCCTGACTAGCGGTATGCAAGAGACCCAGTACTTC.

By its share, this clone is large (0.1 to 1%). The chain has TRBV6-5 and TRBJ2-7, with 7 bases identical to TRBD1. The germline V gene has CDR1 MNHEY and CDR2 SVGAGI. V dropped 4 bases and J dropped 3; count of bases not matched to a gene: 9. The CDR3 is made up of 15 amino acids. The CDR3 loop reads CASSSREAGGYEQYF. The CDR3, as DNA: TGTGCCAGCAGTTCTCGAGAGGCAGGGGGCTACGAGCAGTACTTC.

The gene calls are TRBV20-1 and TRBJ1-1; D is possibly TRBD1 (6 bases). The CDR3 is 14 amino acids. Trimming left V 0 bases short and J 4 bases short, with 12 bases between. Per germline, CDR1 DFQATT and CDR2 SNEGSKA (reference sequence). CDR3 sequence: CSAREGGLSTEAFF. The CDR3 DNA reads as TGCAGTGCTAGAGAGGGGGGGCTGAGCACTGAAGCTTTCTTT.

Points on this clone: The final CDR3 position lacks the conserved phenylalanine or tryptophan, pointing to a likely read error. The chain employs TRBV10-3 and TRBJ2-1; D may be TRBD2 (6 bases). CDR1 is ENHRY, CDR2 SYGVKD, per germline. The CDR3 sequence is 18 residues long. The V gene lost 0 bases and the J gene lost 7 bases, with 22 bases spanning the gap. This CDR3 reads CAISESGMTSGKGNEQFL. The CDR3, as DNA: TGTGCCATCAGTGAGTCGGGGATGACTAGTGGGAAAGGGAATGAGCAGTTCCTC.

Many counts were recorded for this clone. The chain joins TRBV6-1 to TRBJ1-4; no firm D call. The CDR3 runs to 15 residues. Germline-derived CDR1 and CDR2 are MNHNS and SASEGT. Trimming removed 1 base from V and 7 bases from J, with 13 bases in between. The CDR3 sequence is CASSEGARVGEKLFF. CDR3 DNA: TGTGCCAGCAGTGAAGGGGCGAGGGTAGGTGAAAAACTGTTTTTT.

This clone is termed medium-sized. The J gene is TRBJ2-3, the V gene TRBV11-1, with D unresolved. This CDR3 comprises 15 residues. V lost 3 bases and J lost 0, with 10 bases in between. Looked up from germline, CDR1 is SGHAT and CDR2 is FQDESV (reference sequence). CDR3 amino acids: CASSLTFPSTDTQYF. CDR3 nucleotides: TGTGCCAGCAGCTTGACATTCCCTAGCACAGATACGCAGTATTTT. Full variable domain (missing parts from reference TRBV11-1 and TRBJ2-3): EAEVAQSPRYKITEKSQAVAFWCDPISGHATLYWYRQILGQGPELLVQFQDESVVDDSQLPKDRFSAERLKGVDSTLKIQPAELGDSAMYLCASSLTFPSTDTQYFGPGTRLTVL.

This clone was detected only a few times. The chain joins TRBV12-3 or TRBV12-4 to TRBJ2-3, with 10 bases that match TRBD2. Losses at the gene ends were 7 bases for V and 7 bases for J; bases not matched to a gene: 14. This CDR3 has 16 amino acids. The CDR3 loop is CASIFRTSGNTYTQYF. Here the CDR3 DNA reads TGTGCCAGCATTTTCCGGACTAGCGGAAACACGTATACGCAGTATTTT.

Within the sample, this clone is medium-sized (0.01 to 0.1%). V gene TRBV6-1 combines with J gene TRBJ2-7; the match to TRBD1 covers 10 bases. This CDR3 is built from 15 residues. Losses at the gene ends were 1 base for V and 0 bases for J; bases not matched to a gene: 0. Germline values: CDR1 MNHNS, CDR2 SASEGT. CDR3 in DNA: TGTGCCAGCAGTGAAGGGACAGGGGGCTCCTACGAGCAGTACTTC. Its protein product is CASSEGTGGSYEQYF.

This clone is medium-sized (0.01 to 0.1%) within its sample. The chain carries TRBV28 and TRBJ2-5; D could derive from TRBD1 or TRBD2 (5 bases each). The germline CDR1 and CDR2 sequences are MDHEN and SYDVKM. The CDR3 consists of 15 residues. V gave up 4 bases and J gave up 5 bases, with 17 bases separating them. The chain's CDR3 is CASSSRRGAVETQYF. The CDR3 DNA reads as TGTGCCAGCAGTTCCCGAAGAGGGGCTGTGGAGACCCAGTACTTC.

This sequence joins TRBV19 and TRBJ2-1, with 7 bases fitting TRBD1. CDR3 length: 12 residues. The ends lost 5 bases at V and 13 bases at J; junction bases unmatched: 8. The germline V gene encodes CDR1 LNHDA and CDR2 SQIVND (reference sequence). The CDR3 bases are TGTGCCAGTAGTCTCGACAGGGAACTCCAGTTCTTC. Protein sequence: CASSLDRELQFF.

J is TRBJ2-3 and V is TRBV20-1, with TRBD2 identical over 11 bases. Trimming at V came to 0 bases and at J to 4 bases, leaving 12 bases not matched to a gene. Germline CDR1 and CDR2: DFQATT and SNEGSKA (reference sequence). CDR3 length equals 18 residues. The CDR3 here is CSARDRRLAGGGPDTQYF. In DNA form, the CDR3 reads TGCAGTGCTAGAGATCGGAGGCTAGCGGGAGGAGGCCCAGATACGCAGTATTTT.

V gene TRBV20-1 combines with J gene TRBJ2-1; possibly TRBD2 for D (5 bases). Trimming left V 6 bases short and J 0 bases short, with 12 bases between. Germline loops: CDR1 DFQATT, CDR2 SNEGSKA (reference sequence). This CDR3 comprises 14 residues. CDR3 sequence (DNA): TGCAGTGCCGCTAGCCGCTACTCCTACAATGAGCAGTTCTTC. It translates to CSAASRYSYNEQFF.

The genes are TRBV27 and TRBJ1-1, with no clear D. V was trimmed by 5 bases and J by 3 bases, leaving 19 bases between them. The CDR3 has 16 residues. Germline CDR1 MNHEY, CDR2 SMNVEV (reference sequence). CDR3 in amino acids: CASSRALSGTYTEAFF. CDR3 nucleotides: TGTGCCAGCAGTCGCGCTCTATCCGGAACTTACACTGAAGCTTTCTTT.

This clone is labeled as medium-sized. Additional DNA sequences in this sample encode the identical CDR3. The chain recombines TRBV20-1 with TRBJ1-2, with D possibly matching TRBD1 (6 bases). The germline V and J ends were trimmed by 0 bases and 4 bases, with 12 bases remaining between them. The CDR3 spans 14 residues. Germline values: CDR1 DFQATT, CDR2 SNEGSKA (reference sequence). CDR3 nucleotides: TGCAGTGCTAGAGATCCTCGACAGGTCTATGGCTACACCTTC. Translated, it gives CSARDPRQVYGYTF.

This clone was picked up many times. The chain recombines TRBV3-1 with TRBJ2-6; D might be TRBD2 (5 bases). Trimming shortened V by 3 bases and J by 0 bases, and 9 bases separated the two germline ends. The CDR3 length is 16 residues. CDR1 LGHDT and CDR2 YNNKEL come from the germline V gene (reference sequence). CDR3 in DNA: TGTGCCAGCAGCCATCGGGGTTTCTCTGGGGCCAACGTCCTGACTTTC. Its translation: CASSHRGFSGANVLTF.

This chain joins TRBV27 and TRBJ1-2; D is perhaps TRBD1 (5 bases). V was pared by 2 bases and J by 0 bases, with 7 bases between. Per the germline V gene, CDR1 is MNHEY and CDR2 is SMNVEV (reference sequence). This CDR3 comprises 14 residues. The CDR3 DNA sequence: TGTGCCAGCAGTTTAAGGGGCTCTAACTATGGCTACACCTTC. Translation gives CASSLRGSNYGYTF.

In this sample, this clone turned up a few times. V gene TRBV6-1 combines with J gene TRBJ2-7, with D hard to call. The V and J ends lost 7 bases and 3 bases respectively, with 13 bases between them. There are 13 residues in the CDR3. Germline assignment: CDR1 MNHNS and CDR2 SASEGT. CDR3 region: CASTITCIYEQYF. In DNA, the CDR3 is TGTGCCAGCACCATAACTTGTATCTACGAGCAGTACTTC.